This TCR beta chain was identified in a study of T cells in Graves' hyperthyroidism and ophthalmopathy. This clonotype was counted many times. Its target is not known. Study-wide findings and caveats: Stable hyperthyroidism was told apart from ophthalmopathy by a model built on 13 V-J features. Most thyroid clonotypes expanded above 0.001 appeared in blood too.

CDR3 size: 15 residues. The J segment lost 10 bases and the V segment lost 1 base, leaving 6 bases of the junction unmatched. Germline V CDR1 and CDR2: SNHLY, FYNNEI. Amplification yielded TCR beta CDR3 regions, with RNA transcripts as the source. HTBI primers were employed in a first-round RT-PCR of the TCR CDR3. TCRdb fed the multiplex PCR reads into MiXCR, producing one record per CDR3 protein. The profile shows 700,000 to 950,000 distinct CDR3 sequences, roughly a third of them singletons. Uncontrolled infection, other autoimmune disease, pregnancy or lactation disqualified patients from enrolment.

The genes are TRBV2 and TRBJ1-4, with TRBD1 identical over 10 bases. The sequence came from a woman aged 40 to 55 with Graves' hyperthyroidism. Sequenced: blood. The CDR3 loop reads CASSEVGQGTPKLFF. DNA of the CDR3: TGTGCCAGCAGTGAAGTGGGACAGGGGACTCCAAAACTGTTTTTT. Combining the CDR3 with reference TRBV2 and TRBJ1-4 gives the whole variable domain EPEVTQTPSHQVTQMGQEVILRCVPISNHLYFYWYRQILGQKVEFLVSFYNNEISEKSEIFDDQFSVERPDGSNFTLKIRSTKLEDSAMYFCASSEVGQGTPKLFFGSGTQLSVL.